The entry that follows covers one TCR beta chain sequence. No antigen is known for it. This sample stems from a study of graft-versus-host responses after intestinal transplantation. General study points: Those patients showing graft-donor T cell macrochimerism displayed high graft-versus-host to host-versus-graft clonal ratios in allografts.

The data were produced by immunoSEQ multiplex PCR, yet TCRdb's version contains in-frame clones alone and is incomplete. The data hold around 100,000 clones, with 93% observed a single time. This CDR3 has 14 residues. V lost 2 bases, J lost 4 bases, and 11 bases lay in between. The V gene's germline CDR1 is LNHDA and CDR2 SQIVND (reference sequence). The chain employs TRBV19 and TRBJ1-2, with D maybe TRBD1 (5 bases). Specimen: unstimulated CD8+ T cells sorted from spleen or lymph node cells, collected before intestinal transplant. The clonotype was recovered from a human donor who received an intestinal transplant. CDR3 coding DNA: TGTGCCAGTAGTATACAGGGAGGTACCTATGGCTACACCTTC. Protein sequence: CASSIQGGTYGYTF.